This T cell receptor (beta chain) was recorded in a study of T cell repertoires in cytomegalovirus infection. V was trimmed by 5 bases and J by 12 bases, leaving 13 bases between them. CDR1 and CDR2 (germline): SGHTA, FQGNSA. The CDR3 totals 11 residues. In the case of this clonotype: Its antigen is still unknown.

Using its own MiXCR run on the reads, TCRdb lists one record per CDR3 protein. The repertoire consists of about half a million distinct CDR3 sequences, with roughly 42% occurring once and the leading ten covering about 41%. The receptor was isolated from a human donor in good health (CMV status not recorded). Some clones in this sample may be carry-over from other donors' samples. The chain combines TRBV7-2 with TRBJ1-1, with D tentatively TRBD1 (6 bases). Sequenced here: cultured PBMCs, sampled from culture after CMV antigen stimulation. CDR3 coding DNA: TGTGCCAGCAGCACGATAGGGGGACCTTTCTTT. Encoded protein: CASSTIGGPFF.